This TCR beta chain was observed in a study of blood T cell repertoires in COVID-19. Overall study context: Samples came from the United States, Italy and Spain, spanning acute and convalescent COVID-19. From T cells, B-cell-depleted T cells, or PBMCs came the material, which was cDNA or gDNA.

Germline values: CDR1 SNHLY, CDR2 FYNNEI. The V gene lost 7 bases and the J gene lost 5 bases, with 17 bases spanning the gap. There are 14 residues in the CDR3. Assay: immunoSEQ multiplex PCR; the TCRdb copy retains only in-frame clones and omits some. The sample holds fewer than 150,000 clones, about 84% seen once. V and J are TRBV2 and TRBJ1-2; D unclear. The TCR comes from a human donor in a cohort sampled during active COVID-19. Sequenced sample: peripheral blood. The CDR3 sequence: CASILDRGAYGYTF. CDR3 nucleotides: TGTGCCAGCATTTTAGACCGCGGAGCATATGGCTACACCTTC.